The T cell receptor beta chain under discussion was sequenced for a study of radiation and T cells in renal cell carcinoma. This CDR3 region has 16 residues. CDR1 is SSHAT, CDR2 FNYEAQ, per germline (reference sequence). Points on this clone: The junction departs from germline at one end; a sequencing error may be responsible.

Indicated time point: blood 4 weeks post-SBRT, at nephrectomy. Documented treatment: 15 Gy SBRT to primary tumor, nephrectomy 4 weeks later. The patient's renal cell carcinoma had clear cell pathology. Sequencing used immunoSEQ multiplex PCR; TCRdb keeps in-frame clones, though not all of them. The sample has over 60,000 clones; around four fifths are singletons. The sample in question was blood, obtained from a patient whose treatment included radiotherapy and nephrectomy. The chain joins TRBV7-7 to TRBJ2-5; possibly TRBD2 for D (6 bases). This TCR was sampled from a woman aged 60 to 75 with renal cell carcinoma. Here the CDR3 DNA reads TGTGCTAGCAGCCCCTTAGAGGGAGGTATGGTAGAGACCCAGTACTTC. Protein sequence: CASSPLEGGMVETQYF.